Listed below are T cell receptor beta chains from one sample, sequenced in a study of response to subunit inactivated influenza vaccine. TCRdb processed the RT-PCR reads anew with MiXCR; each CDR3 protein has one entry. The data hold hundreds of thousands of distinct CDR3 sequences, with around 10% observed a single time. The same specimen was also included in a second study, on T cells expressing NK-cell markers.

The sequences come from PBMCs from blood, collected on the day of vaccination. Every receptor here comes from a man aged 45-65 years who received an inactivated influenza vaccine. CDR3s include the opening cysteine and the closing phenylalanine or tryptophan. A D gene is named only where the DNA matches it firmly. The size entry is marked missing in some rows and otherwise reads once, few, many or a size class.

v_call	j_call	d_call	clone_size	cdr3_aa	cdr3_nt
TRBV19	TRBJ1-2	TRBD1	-	CASGSRDRVYGYTF	TGTGCCAGTGGGTCTCGAGACAGGGTCTATGGCTACACCTTC
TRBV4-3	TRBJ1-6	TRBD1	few	CASSQPGQGNNSPLHF	TGCGCCAGCAGCCAACCGGGACAGGGGAACAATTCACCCCTCCACTTT
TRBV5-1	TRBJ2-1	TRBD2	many	CASSFSGREYNEQFF	TGCGCCAGCAGCTTTAGCGGGAGGGAATACAATGAGCAGTTCTTC
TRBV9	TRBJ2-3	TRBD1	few	CASSVGDRAPGTQYF	TGTGCCAGCAGCGTAGGGGACAGGGCTCCAGGTACGCAGTATTTT
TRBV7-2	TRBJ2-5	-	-	CASSLVGGGVVETQYF	TGTGCCAGCAGCTTAGTGGGGGGCGGGGTAGTTGAGACCCAGTACTTC
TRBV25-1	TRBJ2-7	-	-	CASSAPSTPQYF	TGTGCCAGCAGTGCCCCCAGTACCCCGCAGTACTTC
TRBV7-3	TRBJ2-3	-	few	CASIDIGGYTDTQYF	TGTGCCAGCATCGATATTGGCGGTTACACGGATACGCAGTATTTT
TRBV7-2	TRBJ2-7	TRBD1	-	CASSTSRDRTEQYF	TGTGCCAGCAGCACGTCCCGGGACAGGACCGAGCAGTACTTC
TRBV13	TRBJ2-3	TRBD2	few	CASSQKGLAGTDTQYF	TGTGCCAGCAGCCAGAAGGGACTAGCGGGCACAGATACGCAGTATTTT
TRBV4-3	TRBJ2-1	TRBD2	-	CASSQDSSGRSGNEQFF	TGCGCCAGCAGCCAAGATTCGAGCGGGAGAAGCGGCAATGAGCAGTTCTTC
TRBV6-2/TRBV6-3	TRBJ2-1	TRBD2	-	CASSSYRGGLAGYNEQFF	TGTGCCAGCAGCAGTTACAGGGGGGGACTAGCGGGGTACAATGAGCAGTTCTTC
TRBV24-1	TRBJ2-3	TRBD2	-	CATATSGGTDTQYF	TGTGCCACGGCGACTAGCGGGGGGACCGATACGCAGTATTTT
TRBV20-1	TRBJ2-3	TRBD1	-	CSANQGTADTQYF	TGCAGTGCTAACCAAGGGACAGCCGATACGCAGTATTTT
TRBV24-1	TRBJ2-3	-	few	CATSDSRGDTQYF	TGTGCCACCAGTGATTCCCGGGGGGATACGCAGTATTTT
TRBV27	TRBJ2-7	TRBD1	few	CASRKPGQGYEQYF	TGTGCCAGCCGAAAGCCGGGACAGGGCTACGAGCAGTACTTC
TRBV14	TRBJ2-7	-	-	CASSQARQPSEQYF	TGTGCCAGCAGCCAAGCTCGGCAGCCGTCCGAGCAGTACTTC
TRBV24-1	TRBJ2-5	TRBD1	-	CATSEWTGGKETQYF	TGTGCCACCAGTGAATGGACAGGGGGTAAAGAGACCCAGTACTTC
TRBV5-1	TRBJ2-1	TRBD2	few	CASSSGLEGNEQFF	TGCGCCAGCAGCTCGGGACTAGAGGGCAATGAGCAGTTCTTC
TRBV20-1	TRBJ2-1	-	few	CSAISGGAWNEQFF	TGCAGTGCTATCTCTGGGGGGGCTTGGAATGAGCAGTTCTTC
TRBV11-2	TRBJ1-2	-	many	CASSLRGGSGGYTF	TGTGCCAGCAGCTTAAGAGGAGGATCCGGTGGCTACACCTTC
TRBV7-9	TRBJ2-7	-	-	CASSLGHFYEQYF	TGTGCCAGCAGCTTAGGACACTTCTACGAGCAGTACTTC
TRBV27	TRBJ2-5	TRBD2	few	CASSLGAGATETQYF	TGTGCCAGCAGTTTAGGTGCGGGAGCTACGGAGACCCAGTACTTC
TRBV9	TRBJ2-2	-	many	CASSVGVRDTGELFF	TGTGCCAGCAGCGTAGGAGTCCGGGACACCGGGGAGCTGTTTTTT
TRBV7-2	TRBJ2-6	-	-	CASSWGWNSGANVLTF	TGTGCCAGCAGCTGGGGATGGAACTCTGGGGCCAACGTCCTGACTTTC
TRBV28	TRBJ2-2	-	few	CASSLNWGRPTGSNGELFF	TGTGCCAGCAGCCTTAATTGGGGGCGTCCCACTGGCTCGAACGGGGAGCTGTTTTTT
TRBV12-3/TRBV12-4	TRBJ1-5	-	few	CASSNIGQPQHF	TGTGCCAGCAGTAACATAGGGCAGCCCCAGCATTTT
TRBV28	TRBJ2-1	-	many	CASSLSVAGPSYNEQFF	TGTGCCAGCAGTTTATCAGTGGCGGGACCCTCCTACAATGAGCAGTTCTTC
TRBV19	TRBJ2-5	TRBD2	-	CASSGRTSGRETQYF	TGTGCCAGTAGTGGACGGACTAGCGGGAGAGAGACCCAGTACTTC
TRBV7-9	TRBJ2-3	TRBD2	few	CASSLASGGRRPDTQYF	TGTGCCAGCAGCTTAGCGTCGGGCGGGAGGAGGCCAGATACGCAGTATTTT
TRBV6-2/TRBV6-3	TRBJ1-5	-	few	CASSYANQPQHF	TGTGCCAGCAGTTACGCCAATCAGCCCCAGCATTTT
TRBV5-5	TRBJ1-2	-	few	CASSLAVNYGYTF	TGTGCCAGCAGCTTGGCAGTAAACTATGGCTACACCTTC
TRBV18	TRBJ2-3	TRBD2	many	CASSPSGSGNTDTQYF	TGTGCCAGCTCACCGAGCGGGAGCGGGAACACAGATACGCAGTATTTT
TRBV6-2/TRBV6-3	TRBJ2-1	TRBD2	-	CASSPHSGGYNNEQFF	TGTGCCAGCAGTCCTCATAGCGGGGGGTACAACAATGAGCAGTTCTTC
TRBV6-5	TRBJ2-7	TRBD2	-	CASSYSGRGSYEQYF	TGTGCCAGCAGTTACTCGGGGAGGGGCTCCTACGAGCAGTACTTC
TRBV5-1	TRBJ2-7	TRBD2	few	CASSFGLAGRYEQYF	TGCGCCAGCAGCTTCGGACTAGCGGGGCGCTACGAGCAGTACTTC
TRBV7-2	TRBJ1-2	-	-	CASSLVGYGYTF	TGTGCCAGCAGCTTAGTGGGCTATGGCTACACCTTC
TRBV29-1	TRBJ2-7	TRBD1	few	CSVGPGGVGTYEQYF	TGCAGCGTTGGCCCAGGGGGCGTTGGGACCTACGAGCAGTACTTC
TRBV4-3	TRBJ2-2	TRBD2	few	CASSQLAGRTGELFF	TGCGCCAGCAGCCAGTTAGCGGGGCGAACCGGGGAGCTGTTTTTT
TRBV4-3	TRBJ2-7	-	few	CASSQEVRGWPYEQYF	TGCGCCAGCAGCCAAGAAGTAAGGGGATGGCCCTACGAGCAGTACTTC
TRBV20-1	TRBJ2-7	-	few	CSARSVRTSHEQYF	TGCAGTGCCCGATCCGTAAGAACGTCCCACGAGCAGTACTTC
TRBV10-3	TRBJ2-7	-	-	CAISSGLAYEQYF	TGTGCCATCAGTTCGGGACTCGCCTACGAGCAGTACTTC
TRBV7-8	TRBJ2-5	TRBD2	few	CASSRRPLILAGVGETQYF	TGTGCCAGCAGCAGACGTCCCCTAATACTAGCGGGAGTGGGGGAGACCCAGTACTTC
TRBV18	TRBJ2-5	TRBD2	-	CASSPYLAGVGETQYF	TGTGCCAGCTCACCGTATCTAGCGGGAGTCGGGGAGACCCAGTACTTC
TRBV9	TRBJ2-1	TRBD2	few	CASSVEPSGINEQFF	TGTGCCAGCAGCGTAGAGCCTAGCGGGATAAATGAGCAGTTCTTC
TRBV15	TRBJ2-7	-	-	CATSRGRDTYYEQYF	TGTGCCACCAGCAGGGGCCGGGACACCTACTACGAGCAGTACTTC
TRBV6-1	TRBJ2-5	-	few	CASSEAGIPVQETQYF	TGTGCCAGCAGTGAAGCGGGAATTCCAGTCCAAGAGACCCAGTACTTC
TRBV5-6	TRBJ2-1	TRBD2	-	CASSPAGTSGSHEQFF	TGTGCCAGCAGCCCCGCCGGGACTAGCGGTTCCCATGAGCAGTTCTTC
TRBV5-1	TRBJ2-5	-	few	CASSAGRYQETQYF	TGCGCCAGCAGCGCCGGACGGTACCAAGAGACCCAGTACTTC
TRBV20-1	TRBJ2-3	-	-	CSARRAIGGIAHTQYF	TGCAGTGCTAGAAGGGCGATCGGGGGAATAGCGCATACGCAGTATTTT
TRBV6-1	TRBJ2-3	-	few	CASSQHEGAVRYF	TGTGCCAGCAGCCAACACGAGGGTGCTGTACGGTATTTT
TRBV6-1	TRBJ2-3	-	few	CASGRVGHTDTQYF	TGTGCCAGCGGTAGAGTGGGGCACACAGATACGCAGTATTTT
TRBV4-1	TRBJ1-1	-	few	CASSQDRSKIMNTEAFF	TGCGCCAGCAGCCAAGATAGGTCAAAAATTATGAACACTGAAGCTTTCTTT
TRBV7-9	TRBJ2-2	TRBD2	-	CASRPSGMNTGELFF	TGTGCCAGCAGACCTAGCGGGATGAACACCGGGGAGCTGTTTTTT
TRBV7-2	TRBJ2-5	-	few	CASSPWGLKETQYF	TGTGCCAGCAGTCCATGGGGCCTTAAAGAGACCCAGTACTTC